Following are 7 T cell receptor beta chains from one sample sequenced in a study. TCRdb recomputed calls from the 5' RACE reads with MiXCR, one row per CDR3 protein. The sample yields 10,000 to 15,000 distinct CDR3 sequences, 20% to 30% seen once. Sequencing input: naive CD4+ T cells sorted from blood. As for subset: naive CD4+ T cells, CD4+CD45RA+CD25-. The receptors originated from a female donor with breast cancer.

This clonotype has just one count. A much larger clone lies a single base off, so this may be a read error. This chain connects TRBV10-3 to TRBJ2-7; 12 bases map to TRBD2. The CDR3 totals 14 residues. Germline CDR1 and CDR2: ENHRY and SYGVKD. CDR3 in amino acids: CATSELAGGREQYF. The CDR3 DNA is TGTGCCACCAGTGAGCTAGCGGGAGGGCGAGAGCAGTACTTC.

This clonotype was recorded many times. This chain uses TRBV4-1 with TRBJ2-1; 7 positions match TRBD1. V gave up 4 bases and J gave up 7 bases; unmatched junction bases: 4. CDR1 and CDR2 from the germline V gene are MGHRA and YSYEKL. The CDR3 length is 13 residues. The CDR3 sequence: CASSRTGGNEQFF. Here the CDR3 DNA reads TGCGCCAGCAGCCGGACAGGCGGGAATGAGCAGTTCTTC.

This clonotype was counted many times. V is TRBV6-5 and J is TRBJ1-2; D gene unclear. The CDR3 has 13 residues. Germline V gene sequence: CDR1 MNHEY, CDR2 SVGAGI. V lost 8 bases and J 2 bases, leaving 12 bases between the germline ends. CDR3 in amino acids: CASSLWPNYGYTF. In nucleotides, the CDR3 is TGTGCCAGCTCCTTGTGGCCCAACTATGGCTACACCTTC.

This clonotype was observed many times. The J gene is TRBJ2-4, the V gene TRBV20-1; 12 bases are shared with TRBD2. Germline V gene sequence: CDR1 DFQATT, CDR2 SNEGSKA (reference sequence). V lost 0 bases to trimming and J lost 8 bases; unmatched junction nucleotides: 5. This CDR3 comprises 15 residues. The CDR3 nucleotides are TGCAGTGCTAGAGATCTAGCGGGAGGGAGGGACATTCAGTACTTC. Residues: CSARDLAGGRDIQYF.

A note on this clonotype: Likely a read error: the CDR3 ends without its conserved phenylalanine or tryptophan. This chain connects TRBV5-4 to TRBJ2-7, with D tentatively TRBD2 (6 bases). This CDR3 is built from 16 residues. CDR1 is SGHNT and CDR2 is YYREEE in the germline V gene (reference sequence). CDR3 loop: CASSLDGGGVEDEQYS. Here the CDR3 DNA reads TGCGCCAGCAGCTTGGACGGCGGAGGGGTGGAGGACGAGCAGTACTCC.

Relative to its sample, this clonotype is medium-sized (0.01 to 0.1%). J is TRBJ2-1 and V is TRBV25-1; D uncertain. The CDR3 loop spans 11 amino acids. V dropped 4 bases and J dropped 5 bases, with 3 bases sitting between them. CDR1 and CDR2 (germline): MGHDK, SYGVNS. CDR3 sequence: CASSAHNEQFF. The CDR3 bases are TGTGCCAGCAGTGCCCACAATGAGCAGTTCTTC. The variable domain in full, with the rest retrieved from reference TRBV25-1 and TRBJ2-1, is EADIYQTPRYLVIGTGKKITLECSQTMGHDKMYWYQQDPGMELHLIHYSYGVNSTEKGDLSSESTVSRIRTEHFPLTLESARPSHTSQYLCASSAHNEQFFGPGTRLTVL.

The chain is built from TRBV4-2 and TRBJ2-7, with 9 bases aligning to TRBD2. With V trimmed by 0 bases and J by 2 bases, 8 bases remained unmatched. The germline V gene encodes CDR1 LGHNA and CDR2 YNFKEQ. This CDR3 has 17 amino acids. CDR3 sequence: CASSQDYSGSLAYEQYF. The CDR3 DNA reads TGTGCCAGCAGCCAAGACTATAGCGGGAGTTTAGCCTACGAGCAGTACTTC.